What follows describes a single T cell receptor (beta chain). The target antigen is unknown. Trimming took 6 bases from V and 0 from J, leaving 11 bases between them. The CDR3 consists of 14 residues. Per germline, CDR1 MNHNY and CDR2 SVGAGI (reference sequence). This sample is part of a study of identifying expanded T cells in peripheral blood. Study observations and caveats: Two-week clone count variance significantly increased as total template count grew.

The table came from immunoSEQ multiplex PCR; TCRdb's copy has only in-frame clones and leaves some out. The data show around 120,000 clones, about 86% seen once. This TCR was sampled from a person between 18 and 75 years old in good health. Sequenced input: blood. This chain links TRBV6-6 with TRBJ1-1, with D uncertain. CDR3 DNA sequence: TGTGCCAGCAGCCATGGTGTCGTGAACACTGAAGCTTTCTTT. The encoded protein is CASSHGVVNTEAFF.